The sequence of this TCR beta chain was determined in a study of blood T cell repertoires in COVID-19. From germline, CDR1 is ENHRY and CDR2 SYGVKD. This CDR3 comprises 20 residues. The V segment lost 5 bases and the J segment 1 base; nucleotides outside the gene matches: 15. The protocol was immunoSEQ multiplex PCR, while the TCRdb copy is restricted to in-frame clones and leaves out a portion. The table has approximately 110,000 clones, 69% seen once. The sequenced sample consisted of peripheral blood. The chain joins TRBV10-3 to TRBJ2-2; 11 bases align to TRBD2. The clonotype was recovered from a man at least 80 years old with acute or convalescent COVID-19. This CDR3 is CAISPRTATGTSGNTGELFF. CDR3 DNA: TGTGCCATCAGTCCCCGGACAGCGACCGGGACTAGCGGGAACACCGGGGAGCTGTTTTTT.